One and the same sample provided the 14 T cell receptor beta chains below, sequenced in a study of OX40 agonist ivuxolimab in advanced cancers. Assay: immunoSEQ multiplex PCR; the TCRdb copy retains only in-frame clones and omits some. The sample lists over 50,000 clones, over 75% seen once, with around 5.1% in the top ten. Material: CD4+ or CD8+ T cells sorted from blood, obtained in a trial of the OX40 agonist ivuxolimab. Source of these receptors: an adult with an advanced solid tumor such as melanoma, head and neck, liver or kidney cancer.

This rearrangement joins TRBV27 to TRBJ1-1; 8 bases fit TRBD1. This CDR3 has 15 amino acids. Germline V CDR1 and CDR2: MNHEY, SMNVEV (reference sequence). The trim removed 6 bases at V and 3 bases at J, leaving 9 bases unmatched. The CDR3 loop is CASSRAGGRDTEAFF. Here the CDR3 DNA reads TGTGCCAGCAGCCGAGCAGGGGGCCGGGACACTGAAGCTTTCTTT.

This chain connects TRBV11-3 to TRBJ2-6; D is perhaps TRBD2 (5 bases). Germline V gene sequence: CDR1 SGHNT, CDR2 YENEEA. V dropped 2 bases and J dropped 0 bases, with 17 bases sitting between them. CDR3 length: 19 residues. CDR3 region: CASSLSGRGFLSGANVLTF. CDR3 in DNA: TGTGCCAGCAGCTTAAGTGGGAGAGGTTTCCTCTCTGGGGCCAACGTCCTGACTTTC.

The chain combines TRBV10-2 with TRBJ1-5, with D unclear. Trimming shortened V by 3 bases and J by 7 bases, and 13 bases separated the two germline ends. The germline V gene encodes CDR1 WSHSY and CDR2 SAAADI. CDR3 length: 14 amino acids. This CDR3 reads CASSEMGSGQPQHF. CDR3 in DNA: TGCGCCAGCAGTGAAATGGGGTCGGGGCAGCCCCAGCATTTT.

The chain recombines TRBV14 with TRBJ1-6; D remains ambiguous. The CDR3 extends over 14 amino acids. The germline V gene has CDR1 SGHDN and CDR2 FVKESK. Trimming took 0 bases from V and 13 from J, leaving 13 bases between them. The CDR3 region is CASSQDSGRTPLHF. CDR3 nucleotides: TGTGCCAGCAGCCAAGATTCGGGCAGGACTCCCCTCCACTTT.

The chain combines TRBV4-1 with TRBJ1-5; D is unclear. Between the trimmed V and J ends, which lost 4 bases and 6 bases, there was a span of 16 bases. Germline CDR1 MGHRA, CDR2 YSYEKL. The length of the CDR3 is 15 residues. As DNA, the CDR3 is TGCGCCAGCAGCCGTGGAGGCAGTACCAGTCAGCCCCAGCATTTT. Translated, it gives CASSRGGSTSQPQHF.

V is TRBV15 and J is TRBJ1-2; TRBD1 agrees at 7 bases. The CDR3 extends over 16 amino acids. V shed 1 base, J shed 7 bases, and the junction held 12 bases outside the gene matches. Looked up from germline, CDR1 is LNHNV and CDR2 is YYDKDF (reference sequence). This CDR3 reads CATSRAQGLGYGGYTF. CDR3 nucleotide sequence: TGTGCCACCAGCAGAGCACAGGGGCTCGGATACGGTGGCTACACCTTC.

Remarks on this clone: The CDR3 carries no conserved terminal phenylalanine or tryptophan, so it likely arises from a read error. The chain couples TRBV9 to TRBJ1-6, with D unclear. Germline loops: CDR1 SGDLS, CDR2 YYNGEE. CDR3 length equals 13 residues. V shed 0 bases and J shed 3 bases, with 1 base lying between them. The CDR3 here is CASSVGYNSPLHL. The CDR3 nucleotides read TGTGCCAGCAGCGTAGGCTATAATTCACCCCTCCACCTT.

This clone was detected only once. The chain has TRBV9 and TRBJ2-7, with TRBD1 matching over 7 bases. The CDR3 has 16 residues. Trimming at V came to 2 bases and at J to 2 bases, leaving 10 bases not matched to a gene. Germline assignment: CDR1 SGDLS and CDR2 YYNGEE. As DNA, the CDR3 is TGTGCCAGCAGCGTTAGTCCACAGGGGACAACCTACGAGCAGTACTTC. Protein sequence: CASSVSPQGTTYEQYF. Full variable domain (outside the CDR3, taken from reference TRBV9 and TRBJ2-7): DSGVTQTPKHLITATGQRVTLRCSPRSGDLSVYWYQQSLDQGLQFLIQYYNGEERAKGNILERFSAQQFPDLHSELNLSSLELGDSALYFCASSVSPQGTTYEQYFGPGTRLTVT.

V and J are TRBV5-6 and TRBJ2-1; TRBD1 might be the D (6 bases). V was clipped by 5 bases and J by 9 bases, with 15 bases between them. There are 13 residues in the CDR3. Germline-derived CDR1 and CDR2 are SGHDT and YYEEEE. The CDR3 region has the DNA TGTGCCAGCAGTCAAACAGGGATCCCTGAGCAGTTCTTC. The encoded protein is CASSQTGIPEQFF.

Only one count was recorded for this clone. The chain carries TRBV5-1 and TRBJ2-7; TRBD2 agrees at 10 bases. The CDR3 loop spans 14 amino acids. V was clipped by 4 bases and J by 0 bases; unmatched bases: 1. Germline loops: CDR1 SGHRS, CDR2 YFSETQ. The CDR3 region has the DNA TGCGCCAGCAGCCGGACTAGCGGCTCCTACGAGCAGTACTTC. Translation: CASSRTSGSYEQYF.

This clone was found a few times. The rearrangement uses TRBV2 and TRBJ2-2; perhaps TRBD1 as D (6 bases). The CDR3 covers 15 residues. With 7 bases removed from V and 0 bases from J, the gap between germline ends came to 12 bases. Germline V gives CDR1 SNHLY, CDR2 FYNNEI. CDR3 nucleotide sequence: TGTGCCAGCACCCCGGGACAAGCGAACACCGGGGAGCTGTTTTTT. It is translated as CASTPGQANTGELFF. The complete variable domain, with remaining parts taken from reference TRBV2 and TRBJ2-2, reads EPEVTQTPSHQVTQMGQEVILRCVPISNHLYFYWYRQILGQKVEFLVSFYNNEISEKSEIFDDQFSVERPDGSNFTLKIRSTKLEDSAMYFCASTPGQANTGELFFGEGSRLTVL.

The chain carries TRBV19 and TRBJ1-2, with 9 bases lining up with TRBD1. This CDR3 is 13 amino acids long. V shed 6 bases and J 8 bases; nucleotides not matched to a gene: 7. Germline CDR1 and CDR2: LNHDA and SQIVND (reference sequence). CDR3 nucleotide sequence: TGTGCCAGTAGCTCAGGACAGGGGTTCGGCTACACCTTC. Translating it yields CASSSGQGFGYTF.

The V and J genes are TRBV2 and TRBJ1-6; D gene uncertain. The V and J ends lost 0 bases and 8 bases respectively, with 8 bases between them. The germline V gene has CDR1 SNHLY and CDR2 FYNNEI. CDR3 size: 14 residues. The CDR3 region is CASSEAGNHSPLHF. The DNA for the CDR3 is TGTGCCAGCAGTGAAGCTGGGAATCATTCACCCCTCCACTTT.

The chain combines TRBV7-6 with TRBJ2-5; 7 nucleotides agree with TRBD1. CDR1 is SGHVS, CDR2 FNYEAQ, per germline. Trimming cost V 3 bases and J 1 base; bases outside gene matches: 5. The CDR3 extends over 15 amino acids. The CDR3 DNA is TGTGCCAGCAGCTTTAACAGGGGTGGCCAAGAGACCCAGTACTTC. Its protein product is CASSFNRGGQETQYF.